These 29 T cell receptor beta chains were sequenced from one sample in a study of regulatory T cells in long-lasting Graves disease. The TCR beta library used iRepertoire HTBI primers with Arm-PCR amplification of CDR3. In TCRdb, the multiplex PCR reads were re-called with MiXCR into one record per CDR3 protein. The table shows fewer than 650,000 distinct CDR3 sequences, with approximately 15% occurring only once. Sample time point: newly diagnosed GD, antithyroid drugs for less than 3 months. After RNA was extracted from PBMCs, the TCR library was made from it. The sample was also linked to a second study, of T cells in Graves' hyperthyroidism and ophthalmopathy.

The source material was peripheral blood mononuclear cells (PBMCs), sampled at new diagnosis, from a patient treated with antithyroid drugs. These TCRs come from a woman aged 25-40 years with Graves disease.

The table lists this clonotype with many counts. Written as DNA, the CDR3 is TGTGCCAGCAGTAGGGACGTGGGGCTCTACGAGCAGTACTTC. It encodes CASSRDVGLYEQYF. The genes are TRBV6-1 and TRBJ2-7; either TRBD1 or TRBD2 may supply D (5 bases each). CDR3 size: 14 residues. V lost 5 bases, J lost 3 bases, and 14 bases lay in between. Germline V gene data show CDR1 as MNHNS and CDR2 as SASEGT.

The chain uses TRBV19 and TRBJ2-4; 13 nucleotides agree with TRBD2. Germline assignment: CDR1 LNHDA and CDR2 SQIVND (reference sequence). The CDR3 totals 19 residues. Losses at the gene ends were 4 bases for V and 5 bases for J; bases not matched to a gene: 14. CDR3 in DNA: TGTGCCAGTAGTACCCCGGGACTAGCGGGATTGGGATCGGAAAACATTCAGTACTTC. This translates into CASSTPGLAGLGSENIQYF.

The rearrangement links TRBV30 to TRBJ1-1; 7 bases match TRBD1. This CDR3 spans 15 amino acids. Germline CDR1 is GTSNPN and CDR2 is SVGIG (reference sequence). Trimming at V came to 4 bases and at J to 0 bases, leaving 8 bases not matched to a gene. The CDR3 sequence: CAWTQYGTVNTEAFF. The CDR3 region has the DNA TGTGCCTGGACCCAATACGGGACAGTGAACACTGAAGCTTTCTTT.

This clonotype was detected ten times or more. This chain links TRBV24-1 with TRBJ2-2; D is undetermined. The CDR3 runs 15 residues. Deletions cut 0 bases from V and 5 bases from J, with 9 bases between. Germline assignment: CDR1 KGHDR and CDR2 SFDVKD. The CDR3: CATSDLGETTGELFF. CDR3 bases: TGTGCCACCAGTGATTTGGGGGAAACAACCGGGGAGCTGTTTTTT.

The chain combines TRBV10-1 with TRBJ2-1; maybe TRBD2 (5 bases). The germline V gene has CDR1 WNHNN and CDR2 SYGVQD (reference sequence). V lost 4 bases to trimming and J lost 4 bases, with 14 bases between them. This CDR3 has 15 residues. The CDR3 sequence is CASSVGGHDYNEQFF. CDR3 nucleotide sequence: TGCGCCAGCAGTGTAGGCGGGCACGATTACAATGAGCAGTTCTTC.

In regard to this clonotype: Being one base from a much bigger clone, this may be a read error. The genes are TRBV6-9 and TRBJ1-2; a weak D match, TRBD1 (6 bases). CDR1 is MNHGY and CDR2 is SVAAGI in the germline V gene. This CDR3 has 15 amino acids. This CDR3 reads CTSSSSGGRAYGYTF. The CDR3 DNA reads as TGTACCAGCAGTTCCTCCGGGGGGCGCGCGTACGGCTACACCTTC.

This clonotype showed up just a few times. The rearrangement uses TRBV10-3 and TRBJ1-2; D not resolved. V dropped 6 bases and J dropped 4 bases, with 6 bases sitting between them. CDR3 size: 11 residues. CDR1 and CDR2 from the germline V gene are ENHRY and SYGVKD. The CDR3 here is CAIREGYGYTF. CDR3 nucleotide sequence: TGTGCCATCAGGGAGGGCTATGGCTACACCTTC.

The chain joins TRBV2 to TRBJ2-3; D is undetermined. CDR3 size: 13 residues. Germline CDR1 and CDR2: SNHLY and FYNNEI. The ends were cut back, 3 bases at V and 7 bases at J, with 11 bases in the middle. The CDR3 nucleotides are TGTGCCAGCAGTGAGACCTTCAGTAATACGCAGTATTTT. It specifies CASSETFSNTQYF.

This clonotype occurred a few times. This chain uses TRBV6-2 or TRBV6-3 with TRBJ1-1, with D possibly being TRBD1 (5 bases). Deletions cut 7 bases from V and 5 bases from J, with 20 bases between. Germline V gives CDR1 MNHEY, CDR2 SVGEGT. This CDR3 is 15 amino acids long. The CDR3 DNA reads TGTGCCAGCACCGACGGGGGAGGACACGGGACTGAAGCTTTCTTT. Protein product: CASTDGGGHGTEAFF.

This clonotype was seen more than once but under ten times. A read error may be the cause here, since a much bigger clone is one base away. The chain joins TRBV20-1 to TRBJ1-1; D remains unclear. From germline, CDR1 is DFQATT and CDR2 SNEGSKA (reference sequence). Trimming cost V 0 bases and J 3 bases, with 14 bases left between them. This CDR3 spans 15 amino acids. For the CDR3, the DNA is TGCAGTGCTAGAGATCTATTAGGGATGGACACTGAAGCTTTCTTT. It is translated as CSARDLLGMDTEAFF.

This clonotype was counted only a few times. The chain uses TRBV10-3 and TRBJ2-3; weak D call: TRBD1 (5 bases). Trimming stripped 6 bases from V and 1 base from J, with 14 bases between. Germline assignment: CDR1 ENHRY and CDR2 SYGVKD. This CDR3 is 15 amino acids long. The CDR3 is CAIRAGFGGTDTQYF. CDR3 DNA: TGTGCCATCAGAGCAGGGTTTGGCGGCACAGATACGCAGTATTTT.

There are a few counts of this clonotype. The V call is TRBV3-1, the J call TRBJ2-3; D uncertain. Germline V gene sequence: CDR1 LGHDT, CDR2 YNNKEL (reference sequence). Trimming cost V 1 base and J 0 bases, with 11 bases left between them. CDR3 length: 16 residues. The CDR3 nucleotides read TGTGCCAGCAGCCAAGTTCGAGCTACTAGCACAGATACGCAGTATTTT. It is translated as CASSQVRATSTDTQYF.

This clonotype was observed a handful of times. In DNA, the CDR3 is TGTGCCAGCAGCCGGGGACTAGCGGGAGGGCCTAGCGACAATGAGCAGTTCTTC. It specifies CASSRGLAGGPSDNEQFF. The chain has TRBV27 and TRBJ2-1, with 16 bases identical to TRBD2. This CDR3 has 18 amino acids. V lost 6 bases, J lost 5 bases, and 10 bases stayed unmatched. CDR1 is MNHEY and CDR2 is SMNVEV in the germline V gene (reference sequence).

This clonotype has more than one count but fewer than ten. V and J are TRBV18 and TRBJ2-3; D could derive from TRBD1 or TRBD2 (5 bases each). The CDR3 loop spans 15 amino acids. The ends were cut back, 3 bases at V and 1 base at J, with 11 bases in the middle. From germline, CDR1 is KGHSH and CDR2 LQKENI. The CDR3 DNA sequence: TGTGCCAGCTCACCGGGGGTGGAAGGCACAGATACGCAGTATTTT. It codes for CASSPGVEGTDTQYF.

This clonotype was detected a few times. The chain recombines TRBV12-3 or TRBV12-4 with TRBJ2-1, with a possible D match to TRBD1 (9 bases). The V end was cut by 5 bases, the J end by 14 bases, with 31 bases between. The CDR3 length is 17 residues. The CDR3 DNA reads TGTGCCAGCAGTCTACAGGGGGCGCCGAGCGGGGGCTCCCTGAAGTTCTTC. This codes for CASSLQGAPSGGSLKFF.

With regard to this clonotype: At one of its ends the junction is not consistent with the germline gene, which may arise from a read error. The chain is built from TRBV3-1 and TRBJ2-7, with 8 positions matching TRBD2. The CDR3 sequence is 16 residues long. Germline values: CDR1 LGHDT, CDR2 YNNKEL (reference sequence). The CDR3 DNA is TGTGCCAACAGCCTCCTCAGCGGGAGCGGGCCGAGGGAGCAGTACTTC. It specifies CANSLLSGSGPREQYF.

This clonotype was recorded many times. In nucleotides, the CDR3 is TGTGCCAGCAGTGCCAATACGCAGTATTTT. It is translated as CASSANTQYF. The chain uses TRBV2 and TRBJ2-3, with no clear D. Germline V gives CDR1 SNHLY, CDR2 FYNNEI. The CDR3 length is 10 residues. V was cut by 4 bases and J by 7 bases, with 3 bases left in between.

This clonotype has more than one count but fewer than ten. The chain recombines TRBV28 with TRBJ2-7; 13 bases are shared with TRBD2. There are 14 residues in the CDR3. With V trimmed by 5 bases and J by 11 bases, 9 bases remained unmatched. Germline V lookup: CDR1 MDHEN, CDR2 SYDVKM. The chain's CDR3 is CASSPWTSGSSKYF. CDR3 nucleotide sequence: TGTGCCAGCAGTCCTTGGACTAGCGGGAGTAGTAAGTACTTC.

Ten or more counts support this clonotype. The rearrangement links TRBV24-1 to TRBJ2-2; D is unclear. The germline V gene has CDR1 KGHDR and CDR2 SFDVKD. Between the trimmed V and J ends, which lost 5 bases and 7 bases, there was a span of 4 bases. The CDR3 covers 11 residues. The CDR3 reads CATSGVGELFF. The CDR3 DNA follows: TGTGCCACCAGTGGGGTCGGGGAGCTGTTTTTT.

This clonotype was observed many times. V gene TRBV29-1 combines with J gene TRBJ2-5; tentative D call: TRBD1 (6 bases). Trimming shortened V by 5 bases and J by 1 base, and 11 bases separated the two germline ends. The CDR3 spans 13 residues. CDR1 and CDR2 (germline): SQVTM, ANQGSEA. CDR3 coding DNA: TGCAGCGTTCTAAGACAGGTCCAAGAGACCCAGTACTTC. Protein sequence: CSVLRQVQETQYF.

This clonotype was detected only once. The J gene is TRBJ1-1, the V gene TRBV4-1, with 8 bases aligning to TRBD1. Looked up from germline, CDR1 is MGHRA and CDR2 is YSYEKL. The length of the CDR3 is 14 residues. J lost 6 bases, V lost 2 bases, and 5 bases had no gene match. CDR3 in DNA: TGCGCCAGCAGCCAACCCGGACAGGGACCTGAAGCTTTCTTT. It translates to CASSQPGQGPEAFF.

A few counts support this clonotype. This chain connects TRBV18 to TRBJ2-7, with D possibly being TRBD2 (5 bases). Trimming removed 0 bases from V and 3 bases from J, with 9 bases in between. The CDR3 length is 14 residues. Germline lookup yields CDR1 KGHSH and CDR2 LQKENI. The CDR3 protein is CASSPPNRDYEQYF. Written as DNA, the CDR3 is TGTGCCAGCTCACCACCTAATCGGGACTACGAGCAGTACTTC. The variable domain in full, with the rest retrieved from reference TRBV18 and TRBJ2-7, is NAGVMQNPRHLVRRRGQEARLRCSPMKGHSHVYWYRQLPEEGLKFMVYLQKENIIDESGMPKERFSAEFPKEGPSILRIQQVVRGDSAAYFCASSPPNRDYEQYFGPGTRLTVT.

This chain joins TRBV19 and TRBJ2-2; D is uncertain. From germline, CDR1 is LNHDA and CDR2 SQIVND (reference sequence). Trimming removed 5 bases at V and 6 bases at J, with 7 bases between. The CDR3 totals 12 residues. Here the CDR3 DNA reads TGTGCCAGTAGTCGTAGGGCCGGGGAGCTGTTTTTT. Translation: CASSRRAGELFF.

This clonotype was recorded at least ten times. This chain uses TRBV20-1 with TRBJ2-7; D may be TRBD1 (8 bases). This CDR3 has 17 residues. The ends were cut back, 4 bases at V and 1 base at J, with 23 bases in the middle. Germline V lookup: CDR1 DFQATT, CDR2 SNEGSKA (reference sequence). The chain's CDR3 is CSANQDREGPPSYEQYF. In nucleotides, the CDR3 is TGCAGTGCTAATCAGGACAGGGAGGGCCCTCCTTCCTACGAGCAGTACTTC.

This clonotype was seen repeatedly, ten times or more. J is TRBJ1-1 and V is TRBV7-3, with D possibly matching TRBD1 (5 bases). The CDR3 is 13 residues long. V lost 5 bases to trimming and J lost 3 bases, with 10 bases between them. Germline lookup yields CDR1 SGHTA and CDR2 FQGTGA. The CDR3 nucleotides are TGTGCCAGCAGCCGAGAACAGGACACTGAAGCTTTCTTT. Protein product: CASSREQDTEAFF.

This clonotype was seen ten or more times. The chain carries TRBV20-1 and TRBJ1-3; D uncertain. Germline V lookup: CDR1 DFQATT, CDR2 SNEGSKA (reference sequence). The CDR3 has 13 amino acids. V was cut by 0 bases and J by 5 bases, with 8 bases left in between. This CDR3 is CSARDANRNTIYF. CDR3 DNA: TGCAGTGCTAGAGATGCCAACCGAAACACCATATATTTT.

This clonotype was picked up many times. This chain connects TRBV28 to TRBJ2-2; 9 bases fit TRBD2. From germline, CDR1 is MDHEN and CDR2 SYDVKM. V shed 4 bases and J 2 bases; nucleotides not matched to a gene: 2. There are 15 residues in the CDR3. The CDR3 loop is CASSSTSGNTGELFF. The CDR3, as DNA: TGTGCCAGCAGTTCGACTAGCGGAAACACCGGGGAGCTGTTTTTT.

This clonotype was detected many times. Sequence at one end of the junction differs from germline and may be a read error. The chain has TRBV2 and TRBJ2-1; D perhaps matches TRBD1 (6 bases). The CDR3 contains 14 residues. The germline V gene encodes CDR1 SNHLY and CDR2 FYNNEI. In DNA form, the CDR3 reads TGCGCCAGCAGCCCCGGGACACACTACAATGAGCAGTTCTTC. Its translation is CASSPGTHYNEQFF.

This sequence joins TRBV4-2 and TRBJ2-7; D gene uncertain. The length of the CDR3 is 13 residues. Trimming left V 3 bases short and J 4 bases short, with 10 bases between. CDR1 is LGHNA, CDR2 YNFKEQ, per germline. The CDR3 protein is CASSQTDQYEQYF. Here the CDR3 DNA reads TGTGCCAGCAGCCAGACGGATCAATACGAGCAGTACTTC.